What follows describes a single T cell receptor (beta chain). Its antigen specificity is not known. No per-base quality is available; no much larger clone lies one base away. This record belongs to a study of blood T cell repertoires in COVID-19 (TCRdb year 2020). Background for the entire study: The collaborator samples originated in the United States, Italy and Spain and spanned the acute and convalescent phases of COVID-19. The prospective study material was composed of cDNA or gDNA derived from T cells, B-cell-depleted T cells, or PBMCs. The dataset comprised deeply sampled blood TCRbeta repertoires from subjects exposed to, actively infected with, or recovered from COVID-19. The repertoires were released in a freely available public database intended as a resource for research on the immune response to SARS-CoV-2. The samples were drawn from two sources: the first 160 participants of the ongoing ImmuneRACE study, and 1,000 to 1,500 subjects contributed by 6 global collaborators. Sample metadata almost always included a de-identified subject ID, COVID-19 status, age in years and sex. Where HLA class I and class II types were available, the types were taken from metadata supplied by the sample provider, not from assay-based typing. Findings and caveats that apply to the study as a whole: How much clinical and demographic metadata was included differed by source and by participant, and the metadata was provided uncurated.

The immunoSEQ Assay, a bias-controlled multiplex PCR, was used to amplify TCRbeta CDR3 regions from genomic DNA. Per the original workflow: Nucleated cell counts per sample were estimated from amplification of reference gene primers within the assay. To quantify the absolute abundance of each unique TCRbeta CDR3 rearrangement, sequence reads were collapsed and filtered. For each sample, productive Simpson clonality was calculated as the square root of Simpson's diversity index across productive rearrangements. TCRdb took over this immuneACCESS table, retaining in-frame rearrangements with V and J assigned. Such tables are incomplete; in checked studies, under half of the missing clones stem from an unresolved V gene, and the remainder is unexplained. The DNA was the basis for D and trimming; V, J and clone size are from that table. In this sample the table shows 250,000 or so clones, 80% to 90% of which occur a single time. The ten largest clones capture approximately 3.4% of the sample.

Participants in the prospective study were enrolled through a virtual design, were aged about 18 to 100 years, and lived in roughly 25 United States geographic areas. To assign participants to cohorts, the prospective study relied on clinical history that participants themselves reported in a screening survey and a study questionnaire. Exposed participants had been in contact with someone with a PCR-confirmed or clinician-diagnosed COVID-19 case within 2 weeks of study entry. Mobile phlebotomists in the prospective study collected whole blood, serum and a nasopharyngeal or oropharyngeal swab from every participant. Over a roughly 2-month period, participants in the prospective study had the option of providing additional blood draws and questionnaires. Prospective study blood samples were shipped either frozen or at room temperature before DNA extraction. The junction shows trimming of 1 base on V and 7 bases on J, and the gene matches do not reach 17 bases of it. Looking up the germline V gene yields CDR1 LGHNT and CDR2 FRNRAP. The CDR3, from cysteine to phenylalanine, totals 19 residues. The CDR3 DNA has 57 bases and is translated from base 1.

This TCR came from a woman aged 35 to 49 who had been exposed to COVID-19. Sequencing used PBMCs or T cells enriched from blood (not recorded which). The chain employs TRBV12-5 and TRBJ1-4; 8 nucleotides in the junction match TRBD1. DNA sequence: TGTGCTAGTGGTTTGGCCCCTAAATCCGGACAGGGTGAGAGTGAAAAACTGTTTTTT. Translated, this is CASGLAPKSGQGESEKLFF.